A single sample gave rise to the 13 T cell receptor beta chains below, sequenced in a study of T cells in Graves' hyperthyroidism and ophthalmopathy. Amplified TCR beta CDR3 regions derived from RNA transcripts. First-round RT-PCR of the TCR CDR3 relied on the HTBI primer set. MiXCR, run by TCRdb on the multiplex PCR reads, gives a single entry per CDR3 protein. In the table there are around 450,000 distinct CDR3 sequences, about a sixth of which are singletons. Sequencing was done on a sample of blood. The receptor set was obtained from a woman aged 18-29 years with Graves' hyperthyroidism.

This clonotype was counted many times. The chain couples TRBV10-2 to TRBJ2-5; 7 bases are shared with TRBD2. V lost 4 bases to trimming and J lost 5 bases; unmatched junction nucleotides: 4. This CDR3 has 13 residues. Germline assignment: CDR1 WSHSY and CDR2 SAAADI. The CDR3 region is CASSVTSRETQYF. The CDR3 nucleotides are TGCGCCAGCAGTGTGACTAGCCGGGAGACCCAGTACTTC.

The chain uses TRBV11-2 and TRBJ2-1; tentative D call: TRBD1 (6 bases). This CDR3 is 13 amino acids long. Per germline, CDR1 SGHAT and CDR2 FQNNGV. The V and J ends lost 4 bases and 6 bases respectively, with 10 bases between them. The CDR3 DNA reads as TGTGCCAGCAGCTCACAGGGTTTCAATGAGCAGTTCTTC. Amino acid sequence: CASSSQGFNEQFF.

This clonotype was seen a handful of times. The J gene is TRBJ2-7, the V gene TRBV19, with D tentatively TRBD1 or TRBD2 (5 bases each). Trimming shortened V by 7 bases and J by 2 bases, and 15 bases separated the two germline ends. Germline V gene data show CDR1 as LNHDA and CDR2 as SQIVND (reference sequence). CDR3 length: 14 amino acids. The CDR3 spells CASTTGTIPYEQYF. The CDR3 DNA follows: TGTGCCAGTACCACGGGGACCATACCCTACGAGCAGTACTTC.

There are many counts of this clonotype. V usage is TRBV27 and J usage is TRBJ1-5; D call uncertain. Germline assignment: CDR1 MNHEY and CDR2 SMNVEV (reference sequence). CDR3 length: 17 amino acids. V was pared by 2 bases and J by 0 bases, with 14 bases between. The CDR3 coding sequence is TGTGCCAGCAGTTTAGTAGGTGGACGGTATAGCAATCAGCCCCAGCATTTT. Amino acid sequence: CASSLVGGRYSNQPQHF.

This clonotype occurred many times. The CDR3 DNA reads TGTGCCAGCAGCTTACTGTTCACGGAGACCAAAAACATTCAGTACTTC. Amino acids: CASSLLFTETKNIQYF. V is TRBV7-2 and J is TRBJ2-4; D unclear. V was clipped by 2 bases and J by 2 bases, with 13 bases between them. CDR1 is SGHTA, CDR2 FQGNSA, per germline. CDR3 size: 16 residues.

This clonotype was seen repeatedly, ten times or more. The genes are TRBV2 and TRBJ2-7; 8 nucleotides align to TRBD1. Germline CDR1 and CDR2: SNHLY and FYNNEI. V was pared by 7 bases and J by 6 bases, with 2 bases of the junction left unmatched. The CDR3 covers 11 residues. CDR3 region: CASTTGGEQYF. Written as DNA, the CDR3 is TGTGCCAGCACCACAGGGGGCGAGCAGTACTTC.

The J gene is TRBJ2-3, the V gene TRBV5-5, with no clear D. Deletions cut 2 bases from V and 4 bases from J, with 8 bases between. The CDR3 totals 13 residues. From germline, CDR1 is SGHKS and CDR2 YYEKEE (reference sequence). CDR3 in DNA: TGTGCCAGCAGCTTCTACGGAGCAGATACGCAGTATTTT. Amino acid sequence: CASSFYGADTQYF.

Here the CDR3 reads CASSLAIGLHIYGYTF. As DNA, the CDR3 is TGTGCCAGCAGCTTAGCGATTGGGTTGCACATCTATGGCTACACCTTC. V gene TRBV7-9 combines with J gene TRBJ1-2, with unresolved D. The length of the CDR3 is 16 residues. Germline V gene sequence: CDR1 SEHNR, CDR2 FQNEAQ (reference sequence). Trimming pared 0 bases from V and 4 bases from J, leaving 15 bases between.

The chain has TRBV7-3 and TRBJ2-3; possibly TRBD1 for D (5 bases). CDR3 length: 15 residues. Germline V lookup: CDR1 SGHTA, CDR2 FQGTGA. Between the trimmed V and J ends, which lost 4 bases and 5 bases, there was a span of 16 bases. CDR3 amino acids: CASSSPQQGKDTQYF. DNA for the CDR3: TGTGCCAGCAGCTCCCCCCAGCAGGGTAAAGATACGCAGTATTTT.

Of note for this clonotype: This could be a read error, since a much larger clone is one nucleotide away. This rearrangement joins TRBV20-1 to TRBJ2-7, with D uncertain. CDR1 is DFQATT, CDR2 SNEGSKA, per germline (reference sequence). The CDR3 length is 12 residues. The CDR3 here is CGARPQGSEQYF. CDR3 nucleotide sequence: TGCGGTGCTAGGCCCCAAGGATCCGAGCAGTACTTC.

This clonotype showed up many times. The chain carries TRBV28 and TRBJ2-7; 8 bases map to TRBD1. Germline CDR1 reads MDHEN; CDR2 reads SYDVKM. J was trimmed by 2 bases and V by 3 bases; bases with no gene match: 6. The CDR3 has 15 residues. The CDR3 protein is CASSLAGGETYEQYF. The DNA for the CDR3 is TGTGCCAGCAGTTTGGCAGGGGGCGAGACCTACGAGCAGTACTTC.

The gene calls are TRBV4-3 and TRBJ2-7, with 10 bases identical to TRBD1. With 0 bases clipped from V and 2 bases from J, the junction kept 7 bases outside the gene matches. Germline-derived CDR1 and CDR2 are LGHNA and YSLEER. CDR3 size: 17 residues. In nucleotides, the CDR3 is TGCGCCAGCAGCCAAGATTCCCCCGGGACAGGGGCCTACGAGCAGTACTTC. Amino acid sequence: CASSQDSPGTGAYEQYF.

The rearrangement uses TRBV7-9 and TRBJ1-5; TRBD1 might be the D (5 bases). Per the germline V gene, CDR1 is SEHNR and CDR2 is FQNEAQ (reference sequence). CDR3 length equals 15 residues. Trimming pared 2 bases from V and 1 base from J, leaving 9 bases between. The CDR3 here is CASSLSGMSNQPQHF. CDR3 nucleotides: TGTGCCAGCAGCTTATCAGGGATGAGCAATCAGCCCCAGCATTTT.